A single sample is the source of the 16 T cell receptor beta chains below, sequenced in a study of T cells in Graves' hyperthyroidism and ophthalmopathy. RNA transcripts yielded amplified TCR beta CDR3 regions. Primed by the HTBI set, a first-round RT-PCR was run on the TCR CDR3. TCRdb re-analysed the multiplex PCR reads in MiXCR, keeping a single row per CDR3 protein. The table includes 450,000 to 600,000 distinct CDR3 sequences, approximately 20% detected once. Sequencing was performed on blood. Receptors originate from a man aged 35-49 years with Graves' ophthalmopathy.

The V call is TRBV20-1, the J call TRBJ2-1; TRBD2 agrees at 8 bases. The germline gives CDR1 DFQATT, CDR2 SNEGSKA (reference sequence). The length of the CDR3 is 12 residues. The J segment lost 10 bases and the V segment lost 3 bases, leaving 5 bases of the junction unmatched. The CDR3, as DNA: TGCAGTGCTAGGGGGGCGGGGGGCGAGCAGTTCTTC. Its protein product is CSARGAGGEQFF.

The chain employs TRBV28 and TRBJ2-5; a weak D match, TRBD2 (5 bases). Trimming left V 7 bases short and J 3 bases short, with 12 bases between. The germline gives CDR1 MDHEN, CDR2 SYDVKM. The CDR3 covers 13 residues. CDR3 nucleotide sequence: TGTGCCAGCACCGGAGGAGCGGAAGAGACCCAGTACTTC. Its protein product is CASTGGAEETQYF.

At least ten counts were recorded for this clonotype. The CDR3 DNA is TGTGCCACCACAGGCCTAGTCGGCGGGGAGCAGTACTTC. It specifies CATTGLVGGEQYF. The V gene is TRBV2, the J gene TRBJ2-7, with D possibly being TRBD1 or TRBD2 (5 bases each). Germline CDR1 SNHLY, CDR2 FYNNEI. CDR3 size: 13 residues. The ends were cut back, 10 bases at V and 7 bases at J, with 20 bases in the middle.

Regarding this clonotype: This may be a read error: a much more frequent sequence differs by one nucleotide. The CDR3, as DNA: TGTGCCAGCATTCGCCACGGGGAGCTGTTTTTT. Residues: CASIRHGELFF. The rearrangement joins TRBV2 to TRBJ2-2; no clear D. From germline, CDR1 is SNHLY and CDR2 FYNNEI. V lost 7 bases to trimming and J lost 7 bases, with 7 bases between them. The CDR3 sequence is 11 residues long.

The chain links TRBV5-4 to TRBJ1-2, with TRBD1 as a possible D gene (5 bases). V was cut by 4 bases and J by 4 bases, with 20 bases left in between. CDR1 and CDR2 (germline): SGHNT, YYREEE (reference sequence). The CDR3 has 16 residues. In DNA, the CDR3 is TGTGCCAGCAGCCTCAGGAGGGGTAGAGGCGGCTATGGCTACACCTTC. Its translation is CASSLRRGRGGYGYTF. The whole variable domain, remainder taken from reference TRBV5-4 and TRBJ1-2, is ETGVTQSPTHLIKTRGQQVTLRCSSQSGHNTVSWYQQALGQGPQFIFQYYREEENGRGNFPPRFSGLQFPNYSSELNVNALELDDSALYLCASSLRRGRGGYGYTFGSGTRLTVV.

The rearrangement joins TRBV4-1 to TRBJ2-3; possible D gene TRBD2, 5 bases. The germline V gene encodes CDR1 MGHRA and CDR2 YSYEKL. V shed 4 bases and J shed 5 bases, with 16 bases lying between them. This CDR3 has 15 amino acids. CDR3 nucleotide sequence: TGCGCCAGCAGCCCTGAGGGCTTAGGACGAGATACGCAGTATTTT. This sequence encodes CASSPEGLGRDTQYF.

This clonotype was counted only a few times. V gene TRBV20-1 combines with J gene TRBJ2-2; TRBD2 aligns across 10 bases. The CDR3 has 16 amino acids. V dropped 3 bases and J dropped 6; count of bases not matched to a gene: 10. Per the germline V gene, CDR1 is DFQATT and CDR2 is SNEGSKA (reference sequence). CDR3 loop: CSASMASGSRSGELFF. The CDR3 DNA reads as TGCAGTGCTAGTATGGCTAGCGGGAGTAGGTCCGGGGAGCTGTTTTTT.

This clonotype was recorded at least ten times. The CDR3 DNA is TGTGCCAGCAGTGAATGGGGGATGGTCTCGGGGGGCTATGGCTACACCTTC. This gives the protein CASSEWGMVSGGYGYTF. The genes are TRBV2 and TRBJ1-2, with D possibly TRBD1 on 5 matching bases. The V and J ends lost 2 bases and 4 bases respectively, with 20 bases between them. The CDR3 is 17 residues long. Germline values: CDR1 SNHLY, CDR2 FYNNEI.

Of note for this clonotype: No conserved phenylalanine or tryptophan is present at the end of the CDR3, so a read error is the likely explanation. This sequence joins TRBV7-2 and TRBJ2-3; D possibly corresponds to TRBD2 (5 bases). V was trimmed by 4 bases and J by 2 bases, leaving 16 bases between them. This CDR3 contains 16 residues. CDR1 and CDR2 from the germline V gene are SGHTA and FQGNSA. CDR3: CASSSFSGLPTDTQYL. The DNA of the CDR3 is TGTGCCAGCAGCTCATTTTCCGGACTTCCCACAGATACGCAGTATCTT.

The chain couples TRBV4-3 to TRBJ1-4; no reliable D call. CDR3 length equals 16 residues. Germline V gene sequence: CDR1 LGHNA, CDR2 YSLEER. Trimming took 1 base from V and 2 from J, leaving 11 bases between them. CDR3 sequence (DNA): TGCGCCAGCAGCCAAGTCCCAGAGCCCACTAATGAAAAACTGTTTTTT. Protein: CASSQVPEPTNEKLFF.

This chain links TRBV9 with TRBJ2-1; D is perhaps TRBD2 (6 bases). This CDR3 contains 15 residues. With 0 bases removed from V and 4 bases from J, the gap between germline ends came to 11 bases. Germline loops: CDR1 SGDLS, CDR2 YYNGEE. This CDR3 reads CASSVEGSGYNEQFF. The DNA of the CDR3 is TGTGCCAGCAGCGTAGAGGGTAGCGGATACAATGAGCAGTTCTTC.

V is TRBV7-9 and J is TRBJ1-2; D possibly corresponds to TRBD1 (5 bases). Germline V gene data show CDR1 as SEHNR and CDR2 as FQNEAQ (reference sequence). This CDR3 has 14 residues. V dropped 4 bases and J dropped 7 bases, with 16 bases sitting between them. The CDR3 here is CASSSRDPRGGYTF. The CDR3 DNA follows: TGTGCCAGCAGCTCCCGGGACCCCCGCGGTGGCTACACCTTC.

This clonotype was recorded at least ten times. The CDR3 coding sequence is TGTGCCAGCAGCCAAGGGGCTAGCGACGGTGAGCAGTTCTTC. Translated, it gives CASSQGASDGEQFF. The chain joins TRBV3-1 to TRBJ2-1; TRBD2 is a possible D gene (6 bases). V was pared by 1 base and J by 9 bases, with 13 bases between. Germline CDR1 and CDR2: LGHDT and YNNKEL (reference sequence). The CDR3 length is 14 residues.

In its sample, this clonotype was seen many times. The chain uses TRBV18 and TRBJ2-7; D is possibly TRBD1 or TRBD2 (5 bases each). The V gene's germline CDR1 is KGHSH and CDR2 LQKENI. This CDR3 is built from 15 residues. V shed 2 bases and J shed 3 bases, with 14 bases lying between them. The CDR3 bases are TGTGCCAGCTCACCAACGGGGACCGGAATCTACGAGCAGTACTTC. This encodes CASSPTGTGIYEQYF.

This clonotype was found a few times. The chain has TRBV14 and TRBJ1-1, with D perhaps matching TRBD1 (6 bases). V lost 5 bases, J lost 5 bases, and 12 bases lay in between. CDR1 SGHDN and CDR2 FVKESK come from the germline V gene. CDR3 length: 13 residues. The CDR3 here is CASSSGVWTEAFF. CDR3 DNA: TGTGCCAGCAGCTCAGGGGTTTGGACTGAAGCTTTCTTT.

This clonotype was picked up many times. CDR3 sequence reads: CAWSRDAGNTIYF. As DNA, the CDR3 is TGTGCCTGGAGCCGGGACGCTGGAAACACCATATATTTT. The V gene is TRBV30, the J gene TRBJ1-3; D may be TRBD1 (5 bases). Germline V CDR1 and CDR2: GTSNPN, SVGIG (reference sequence). The CDR3 is made up of 13 amino acids. Trimming removed 3 bases at V and 2 bases at J, with 8 bases between.